This T cell receptor (beta chain) was identified in a study of CD8 T cells in Susac syndrome. Random hexamers served to reverse transcribe roughly 0.45 to 1 ug RNA. TCRdb reanalysed the immunoSEQ multiplex PCR reads using MiXCR and keeps one entry per CDR3 protein. Of roughly 200,000 distinct CDR3 sequences listed, under 97% are singletons. The CD8+ and CD4+ T cells were isolated magnetically using a negative isolation approach, whereas the TEMRA cells were enriched by FACS. Remarks on this clonotype: The antigen is not known.

Trimming cost V 2 bases and J 5 bases, with 8 bases left between them. The CDR3 runs 13 residues. Germline V gene sequence: CDR1 SGDLS, CDR2 YYNGEE. General observations from the study: The study acknowledged a relatively small number of individuals in its TCR sequencing and HLA analysis.

Sequencing was done on a sample of CD4+ T cells from PBMCs. The source of this sequence is a human donor with multiple sclerosis. This chain links TRBV9 with TRBJ1-5; D possibly corresponds to TRBD1 (6 bases). DNA of the CDR3: TGTGCCAGCAGCGTGGACAGCGATCAGCCCCAGCATTTT. Translated: CASSVDSDQPQHF.